These 29 T cell receptor beta chains were sequenced from one sample in a study of T-cell reconstitution after alpha-beta-depleted transplantation in children. A TCRbeta library incorporating unique molecular identifiers was prepared. TCRdb called the PCR reads again in MiXCR, with one record for every CDR3 protein. The top ten hold less than 5% of the sample, which has some 590,000 distinct CDR3 sequences, under 12% seen once. The sample here was PBMCs from the stem cell graft donor, taken from the stem cell graft. Every receptor here comes from a human donor who donated a stem cell graft to a child with acute myeloid leukemia.

This clonotype was counted a few times. The chain is built from TRBV7-2 and TRBJ1-1, with D unclear. The CDR3 has 15 amino acids. Germline CDR1 and CDR2: SGHTA and FQGNSA. With 1 base removed from V and 4 bases from J, the gap between germline ends came to 13 bases. The CDR3 nucleotides are TGTGCCAGCAGCTTAGGTTCGACTGTCTTCACTGAAGCTTTCTTT. Protein: CASSLGSTVFTEAFF.

The table lists this clonotype with a few counts. V gene TRBV6-5 combines with J gene TRBJ1-1, with a tentative D call TRBD1 (5 bases). The germline gives CDR1 MNHEY, CDR2 SVGAGI. There are 17 residues in the CDR3. The V end lost 6 bases, the J end lost 5 bases, and 25 bases lay between the germline ends. The CDR3 DNA is TGTGCCAGCAGCCCAGTGGGGGGTAACGGCAGGGAAACTGAAGCTTTCTTT. This translates into CASSPVGGNGRETEAFF.

A word on this clonotype: Sequence at one end of the junction differs from germline and may be a read error. The chain employs TRBV28 and TRBJ2-2, with a weak D call TRBD2 (6 bases). In germline, CDR1 is MDHEN, CDR2 SYDVKM. The CDR3 length is 12 residues. The DNA for the CDR3 is TGTGCCAGCAGTCTCGTAGGCGGGGAGCTGTCTTTT. This codes for CASSLVGGELSF.

The chain employs TRBV6-2 or TRBV6-3 and TRBJ2-7; 12 bases fit TRBD2. Germline V gives CDR1 MNHEY, CDR2 SVGEGT. This CDR3 region has 15 residues. Trimming took 6 bases from V and 3 from J; bases not matched to a gene: 6. CDR3 DNA sequence: TGTGCCAGCAGCCTACGGACTAGCGGGATCTACGAGCAGTACTTC. Its protein product is CASSLRTSGIYEQYF.

The chain carries TRBV2 and TRBJ2-5, with D possibly TRBD2 on 5 matching bases. The ends were cut back, 7 bases at V and 6 bases at J, with 9 bases in the middle. Germline V gives CDR1 SNHLY, CDR2 FYNNEI. The CDR3 covers 11 residues. The DNA of the CDR3 is TGTGCCAGCAAACTAGAAAAGACCCAGTACTTC. Its translation is CASKLEKTQYF.

This clonotype was observed a handful of times. The V call is TRBV11-2, the J call TRBJ2-1, with D possibly being TRBD1 or TRBD2 (5 bases each). The ends were cut back, 1 base at V and 5 bases at J, with 12 bases in the middle. The CDR3 sequence is 15 residues long. Germline lookup yields CDR1 SGHAT and CDR2 FQNNGV. CDR3 amino acids: CASSLGDRFNNEQFF. DNA for the CDR3: TGTGCCAGCAGCTTAGGGGACCGATTTAACAATGAGCAGTTCTTC.

This clonotype was seen repeatedly, ten times or more. The V and J genes are TRBV21-1 and TRBJ2-7; no DNA check was done on the table's D call, TRBD1. TRBV21-1 is shown as a pseudogene. The CDR3 spans 16 residues. CDR3 nucleotides: TGTGCCAGCAGCAAAGTGAAGTCGGGGCGGTACTACGAGCAGTACTTC. Amino acid sequence: CASSKVKSGRYYEQYF.

This clonotype was picked up a small number of times. This sequence joins TRBV20-1 and TRBJ2-7; TRBD1 matches at 12 bases. Trimming took 6 bases from V and 5 from J; bases not matched to a gene: 11. CDR3 size: 15 residues. Germline V gives CDR1 DFQATT, CDR2 SNEGSKA (reference sequence). CDR3 amino acids: CSARRGQGASNEQYF. DNA of the CDR3: TGCAGTGCCAGAAGGGGACAGGGGGCCTCGAACGAGCAGTACTTC.

This clonotype was picked up many times. The chain is built from TRBV9 and TRBJ2-3; possibly TRBD1 for D (6 bases). Germline CDR1 and CDR2: SGDLS and YYNGEE. The germline V and J ends were trimmed by 3 bases and 3 bases, with 14 bases remaining between them. The CDR3 covers 15 residues. In DNA form, the CDR3 reads TGTGCCAGCAGCGGACCAGGGGAAGAAACAGATACGCAGTATTTT. Translation: CASSGPGEETDTQYF.

V gene TRBV11-2 combines with J gene TRBJ2-5, with D possibly called TRBD1 or TRBD2 (5 bases each). V lost 4 bases, J lost 6 bases, and 12 bases lay in between. Germline V gene sequence: CDR1 SGHAT, CDR2 FQNNGV. The CDR3 length is 13 residues. The CDR3 DNA reads TGTGCCAGCAGCTCCCTAATGGGACAGACCCAGTACTTC. This sequence encodes CASSSLMGQTQYF.

In this sample, this clonotype turned up a few times. The chain has TRBV15 and TRBJ2-7, with 11 nucleotides matching TRBD2. The CDR3 contains 14 residues. The germline V gene has CDR1 LNHNV and CDR2 YYDKDF (reference sequence). V lost 5 bases, J lost 6 bases, and 6 bases stayed unmatched. The CDR3 sequence: CATSFSGTSGEQYF. The CDR3, as DNA: TGTGCCACCAGCTTTTCCGGGACTAGCGGCGAGCAGTACTTC.

The chain recombines TRBV4-3 with TRBJ2-7, with TRBD2 as a possible D gene (6 bases). Germline V gives CDR1 LGHNA, CDR2 YSLEER. V dropped 1 base and J dropped 2 bases, with 12 bases sitting between them. This CDR3 region has 15 residues. This CDR3 reads CASSQVAGWAYEQYF. CDR3 DNA: TGCGCCAGCAGCCAAGTTGCGGGATGGGCCTACGAGCAGTACTTC.

The chain links TRBV2 to TRBJ2-6, with 11 bases fitting TRBD1. The CDR3 consists of 16 residues. Germline V gene lookup returns CDR1 SNHLY and CDR2 FYNNEI. V gave up 6 bases and J gave up 3 bases; unmatched junction bases: 4. The CDR3 DNA reads TGTGCCAGCAGACGGGACAGGGGGTATGGGGCCAACGTCCTGACTTTC. Protein product: CASRRDRGYGANVLTF.

At least ten counts were recorded for this clonotype. This rearrangement joins TRBV7-8 to TRBJ2-3; 9 nucleotides line up with TRBD1. Trimming took 5 bases from V and 5 from J; bases not matched to a gene: 5. CDR1 is SGHVS and CDR2 is FQNEAQ in the germline V gene. CDR3 length equals 14 residues. CDR3 protein: CASSLGQGKDTQYF. The DNA of the CDR3 is TGTGCCAGCAGCCTGGGACAGGGAAAAGATACGCAGTATTTT.

This rearrangement joins TRBV7-2 to TRBJ1-1; weak D call: TRBD1 (5 bases). Trimming left V 1 base short and J 5 bases short, with 14 bases between. The germline V gene encodes CDR1 SGHTA and CDR2 FQGNSA. CDR3 length equals 15 residues. CDR3 region: CASSLVTGLPTEAFF. CDR3 DNA sequence: TGTGCCAGCAGCTTAGTCACAGGATTGCCGACTGAAGCTTTCTTT.

In this sample, this clonotype turned up a few times. The chain is built from TRBV29-1 and TRBJ1-2; D is unresolved. V dropped 4 bases and J dropped 4 bases, with 16 bases sitting between them. Germline values: CDR1 SQVTM, CDR2 ANQGSEA. CDR3 length: 14 residues. The CDR3 DNA sequence: TGCAGCGTTGTTGTGGCAGGTAGACCCTATGGCTACACCTTC. This translates into CSVVVAGRPYGYTF.

This clonotype was seen a handful of times. The V gene is TRBV28, the J gene TRBJ1-5, with 8 bases that match TRBD1. From germline, CDR1 is MDHEN and CDR2 SYDVKM. The junction had 12 bases not matched to a gene; V was cut back by 5 bases and J by 6 bases. The CDR3 covers 16 residues. CDR3 DNA sequence: TGTGCCAGCAGTGTCCCGGGGGGACAGGTTAGTCAGCCCCAGCATTTT. Residues: CASSVPGGQVSQPQHF.

The chain recombines TRBV20-1 with TRBJ2-7, with D maybe TRBD2 (5 bases). Deletions cut 0 bases from V and 5 bases from J, with 20 bases between. This CDR3 region has 16 residues. Germline CDR1 and CDR2: DFQATT and SNEGSKA (reference sequence). The CDR3 loop is CSARDWLALKKDEQYF. CDR3 in DNA: TGCAGTGCTAGAGATTGGCTAGCCCTAAAGAAGGACGAGCAGTACTTC.

This clonotype has a handful of counts. The rearrangement links TRBV7-9 to TRBJ2-5, with TRBD1 as a possible D gene (5 bases). The V end lost 5 bases, the J end lost 1 base, and 11 bases lay between the germline ends. This CDR3 region has 14 residues. Germline lookup yields CDR1 SEHNR and CDR2 FQNEAQ (reference sequence). CDR3 DNA: TGTGCCAGCAGCCGAGAGCAGGGCCAAGAGACCCAGTACTTC. It codes for CASSREQGQETQYF.

J is TRBJ2-3 and V is TRBV20-1; 10 nucleotides align to TRBD2. After removal of 6 bases from V and 7 bases from J, the junction contained 13 bases not matched to a gene. The CDR3 has 15 residues. The germline V gene has CDR1 DFQATT and CDR2 SNEGSKA (reference sequence). The CDR3 reads CSARHPGTSEYTQYF. CDR3 in DNA: TGCAGTGCCCGGCACCCCGGGACTAGCGAATATACGCAGTATTTT.

This clonotype was seen a few times. This chain links TRBV3-1 with TRBJ1-6; D may be TRBD1 (5 bases). CDR3 length equals 16 residues. V was pared by 2 bases and J by 7 bases, with 15 bases between. CDR1 and CDR2 from the germline V gene are LGHDT and YNNKEL (reference sequence). DNA of the CDR3: TGTGCCAGCAGCCAATTAGCGGGGCTACGCAATTCACCCCTCCACTTT. It encodes CASSQLAGLRNSPLHF.

The chain links TRBV29-1 to TRBJ2-7, with D unresolved. The CDR3 has 12 residues. Trimming took off 2 bases at V and 1 base at J, with 6 bases between the two ends. The V gene's germline CDR1 is SQVTM and CDR2 ANQGSEA. The CDR3 is CSVELGSYEQYF. The CDR3 bases are TGCAGCGTTGAATTGGGGTCCTACGAGCAGTACTTC.

This clonotype appeared many times. V usage is TRBV4-2 and J usage is TRBJ2-1; possible D gene TRBD2, 5 bases. Germline CDR1 is LGHNA and CDR2 is YNFKEQ. The CDR3 is 14 residues long. Between the trimmed V and J ends, which lost 0 bases and 9 bases, there was a span of 12 bases. CDR3 sequence: CASSQELRASEQFF. CDR3 DNA sequence: TGTGCCAGCAGCCAAGAATTGAGGGCCAGTGAGCAGTTCTTC.

This clonotype was seen a few times. This chain joins TRBV6-1 and TRBJ2-7, with TRBD2 as a possible D gene (6 bases). V was trimmed by 6 bases and J by 2 bases, leaving 20 bases between them. The CDR3 is 16 amino acids. From germline, CDR1 is MNHNS and CDR2 SASEGT. CDR3 region: CASRRSPGGGTYEQYF. The CDR3 DNA reads as TGTGCCAGCAGACGCTCACCCGGTGGGGGGACCTACGAGCAGTACTTC.

V and J are TRBV28 and TRBJ2-7; the match to TRBD2 covers 7 bases. CDR1 is MDHEN and CDR2 is SYDVKM in the germline V gene. The CDR3 is 12 residues long. With 7 bases clipped from V and 3 bases from J, the junction kept 3 bases outside the gene matches. The CDR3 DNA follows: TGTGCCAGCAACCCTAGCGGCTACGAGCAGTACTTC. Translating gives CASNPSGYEQYF.

This clonotype has ten or more counts. The gene calls are TRBV24-1 and TRBJ2-5; D remains unclear. This CDR3 comprises 12 residues. Trimming cost V 6 bases and J 4 bases, with 8 bases left between them. CDR1 KGHDR and CDR2 SFDVKD come from the germline V gene. The DNA of the CDR3 is TGTGCCACCAGTTGGGGTGGAGAGACCCAGTACTTC. This translates into CATSWGGETQYF.

This clonotype was detected only a few times. The V and J genes are TRBV12-3 or TRBV12-4 and TRBJ2-2; 8 bases fit TRBD2. The junction had 7 bases not matched to a gene; V was cut back by 1 base and J by 6 bases. There are 16 residues in the CDR3. CDR3 protein: CASSLGGTRASGELFF. CDR3 coding DNA: TGTGCCAGCAGTTTAGGGGGGACTAGAGCATCCGGGGAGCTGTTTTTT.

The CDR3 nucleotides are TGTGCCAGCAGTGAAGGGGGTAGCCTAAGAACCTACGAGCAGTACTTC. Translated, it gives CASSEGGSLRTYEQYF. The chain is built from TRBV25-1 and TRBJ2-7; perhaps D is TRBD1 or TRBD2 (5 bases each). Germline V lookup: CDR1 MGHDK, CDR2 SYGVNS. The CDR3 loop spans 16 amino acids. V was shortened by 2 bases and J by 2 bases, with 16 bases between the two germline ends.

The rearrangement links TRBV10-3 to TRBJ1-1; 7 nucleotides agree with TRBD1. CDR3 size: 19 residues. V lost 1 base and J lost 0; bases outside the gene matches: 14. In germline, CDR1 is ENHRY, CDR2 SYGVKD. CDR3 in DNA: TGTGCCATCAGTGAGTTAAAGGAGAGAGGGACAGATTTGAACACTGAAGCTTTCTTT. Amino acid sequence: CAISELKERGTDLNTEAFF.